The 31 T cell receptor beta chains below all came from one sample that was sequenced in a study of T-cell reconstitution after alpha-beta-depleted transplantation in children. This sample's TCRbeta library carried unique molecular identifier barcodes. TCRdb processed the PCR reads anew with MiXCR; each CDR3 protein has one entry. The data hold about 1,000,000 distinct CDR3 sequences, with around 30% observed a single time. The specimen was PBMCs, mostly from graft donor cells, collected 360 days after TCRalphabeta/CD19-depleted stem cell transplant. Source of these receptors: a boy in the first two years of life who had a stem cell transplant for SCID, so the T cells may come from the graft donor.

This sequence joins TRBV5-4 and TRBJ2-1, with D possibly matching TRBD2 (6 bases). The germline V gene has CDR1 SGHNT and CDR2 YYREEE (reference sequence). CDR3 length equals 17 residues. Trimming removed 4 bases at V and 8 bases at J, with 25 bases between. The CDR3 here is CASSHWGEDPLSDEQFF. The CDR3, as DNA: TGTGCCAGCAGCCACTGGGGGGAGGACCCTCTCTCGGATGAGCAGTTCTTC. The full variable domain, with the rest looked up from reference TRBV5-4 and TRBJ2-1, is ETGVTQSPTHLIKTRGQQVTLRCSSQSGHNTVSWYQQALGQGPQFIFQYYREEENGRGNFPPRFSGLQFPNYSSELNVNALELDDSALYLCASSHWGEDPLSDEQFFGPGTRLTVL.

Only a few counts were recorded for this clonotype. This rearrangement joins TRBV4-2 to TRBJ2-7; tentative D call: TRBD1 (6 bases). Trimming cost V 1 base and J 7 bases, with 14 bases left between them. Germline V lookup: CDR1 LGHNA, CDR2 YNFKEQ. The CDR3 covers 14 residues. The CDR3 sequence is CASSQVLLGGEQYF. The CDR3 DNA is TGTGCCAGCAGCCAAGTCCTTCTAGGGGGTGAGCAGTACTTC.

The chain couples TRBV29-1 to TRBJ2-5; D not resolved. This CDR3 has 12 residues. Between the trimmed V and J ends, which lost 6 bases and 0 bases, there was a span of 8 bases. Germline-derived CDR1 and CDR2 are SQVTM and ANQGSEA. The CDR3 spells CSVATYQETQYF. The CDR3 nucleotides read TGCAGCGTCGCCACGTACCAAGAGACCCAGTACTTC.

This chain joins TRBV7-9 and TRBJ2-1, with D possibly matching TRBD1 (7 bases). Germline-derived CDR1 and CDR2 are SEHNR and FQNEAQ (reference sequence). CDR3 size: 16 residues. V lost 5 bases to trimming and J lost 4 bases, with 18 bases between them. The CDR3 DNA is TGTGCCAGCAGCCCTAGTGGCGGGACAGATTACAATGAGCAGTTCTTC. Translation gives CASSPSGGTDYNEQFF.

The chain combines TRBV9 with TRBJ2-7; no clear D. Deletions cut 0 bases from V and 2 bases from J, with 9 bases between. Germline V lookup: CDR1 SGDLS, CDR2 YYNGEE. This CDR3 is built from 14 residues. The DNA of the CDR3 is TGTGCCAGCAGCGTAGAGTACGGGCCCTACGAGCAGTACTTC. Encoded protein: CASSVEYGPYEQYF.

This sequence joins TRBV2 and TRBJ1-2; perhaps TRBD1 as D (5 bases). Germline-derived CDR1 and CDR2 are SNHLY and FYNNEI. This CDR3 comprises 14 residues. The V gene lost 4 bases and the J gene lost 7 bases, with 16 bases spanning the gap. The CDR3 region has the DNA TGTGCCAGCAGTGGGGGCATCCGGGGCGGTGGCTACACCTTC. As protein: CASSGGIRGGGYTF.

The chain carries TRBV7-9 and TRBJ1-2; D call uncertain. The germline V and J ends were trimmed by 5 bases and 6 bases, with 10 bases remaining between them. CDR3 length: 12 amino acids. CDR1 and CDR2 (germline): SEHNR, FQNEAQ (reference sequence). CDR3 bases: TGTGCCAGCAGCCGAACTGAAGATGGCTACACCTTC. This codes for CASSRTEDGYTF.

In its sample, this clonotype was seen a few times. The chain combines TRBV4-1 with TRBJ1-1; the match to TRBD1 covers 8 bases. Germline CDR1 and CDR2: MGHRA and YSYEKL. The length of the CDR3 is 15 residues. With V trimmed by 0 bases and J by 5 bases, 5 bases remained unmatched. As DNA, the CDR3 is TGCGCCAGCAGCCAAGATGACAGGGGTGGGACTGAAGCTTTCTTT. It codes for CASSQDDRGGTEAFF.

The table lists this clonotype with a few counts. This chain uses TRBV20-1 with TRBJ2-4, with TRBD1 matching 10 bases. The CDR3 sequence is 18 residues long. The trim removed 0 bases at V and 2 bases at J, leaving 10 bases unmatched. Germline values: CDR1 DFQATT, CDR2 SNEGSKA (reference sequence). The CDR3, as DNA: TGCAGTGCTAGAGACCCCCCTGGACAGGGGGGGACCAAAAACATTCAGTACTTC. Protein product: CSARDPPGQGGTKNIQYF.

This clonotype was recorded a few times. The CDR3 protein is CASSSRLAASSGANVLTF. CDR3 nucleotides: TGTGCCAGCAGTTCCCGACTAGCGGCCAGCTCTGGGGCCAACGTCCTGACTTTC. This chain uses TRBV12-3 or TRBV12-4 with TRBJ2-6; 9 bases align to TRBD2. With V trimmed by 4 bases and J by 0 bases, 7 bases remained unmatched. This CDR3 has 18 amino acids.

The chain has TRBV7-9 and TRBJ1-2, with 9 bases fitting TRBD1. J lost 3 bases, V lost 6 bases, and 8 bases had no gene match. Germline V gives CDR1 SEHNR, CDR2 FQNEAQ (reference sequence). This CDR3 comprises 15 residues. The CDR3 DNA follows: TGTGCCAGCAGTTCCCCGGGACAGGGCTACTATGGCTACACCTTC. Protein sequence: CASSSPGQGYYGYTF.

This clonotype was counted many times. This chain connects TRBV6-1 to TRBJ2-7; D might be TRBD1 or TRBD2, each matching 5 bases. CDR1 and CDR2 from the germline V gene are MNHNS and SASEGT. This CDR3 comprises 15 residues. The germline V and J ends were trimmed by 6 bases and 5 bases, with 20 bases remaining between them. The CDR3 here is CASRRVTSGYHEQYF. The CDR3 coding sequence is TGTGCCAGCAGGAGGGTCACCTCAGGGTACCACGAGCAGTACTTC.

The chain recombines TRBV2 with TRBJ2-1; 9 bases map to TRBD1. The length of the CDR3 is 14 residues. With 4 bases clipped from V and 8 bases from J, the junction kept 6 bases outside the gene matches. The germline V gene encodes CDR1 SNHLY and CDR2 FYNNEI. The CDR3 sequence is CASSGDREYHEQFF. CDR3 nucleotides: TGTGCCAGCAGTGGGGACAGGGAATACCATGAGCAGTTCTTC.

The CDR3 coding sequence is TGTGCCAGCAGCCGGGACGAAGAGACCCAGTACTTC. Encoded protein: CASSRDEETQYF. The rearrangement uses TRBV9 and TRBJ2-5; tentatively, D is TRBD1 or TRBD2 (5 bases each). Per the germline V gene, CDR1 is SGDLS and CDR2 is YYNGEE. Trimming shortened V by 4 bases and J by 3 bases, and 7 bases separated the two germline ends. The CDR3 is 12 residues long.

The chain links TRBV2 to TRBJ1-2; D remains unclear. The germline CDR1 and CDR2 sequences are SNHLY and FYNNEI. This CDR3 is built from 19 residues. V shed 6 bases and J shed 2 bases, with 28 bases lying between them. Here the CDR3 reads CASSQITTWTWQENYGYTF. Written as DNA, the CDR3 is TGTGCCAGCAGCCAAATAACCACGTGGACTTGGCAGGAGAACTATGGCTACACCTTC.

The chain couples TRBV11-3 to TRBJ2-3; 10 positions match TRBD2. Unmatched junction bases numbered 19, after V lost 1 base and J lost 0 bases. The CDR3 is made up of 22 amino acids. Germline CDR1 and CDR2: SGHNT and YENEEA. CDR3 region: CASSLVWGLAGAAPYSTDTQYF. The DNA for the CDR3 is TGTGCCAGCAGCTTAGTATGGGGTCTAGCGGGGGCCGCGCCGTACAGCACAGATACGCAGTATTTT. The full variable domain, with the rest looked up from reference TRBV11-3 and TRBJ2-3, is EAGVVQSPRYKIIEKKQPVAFWCNPISGHNTLYWYLQNLGQGPELLIRYENEEAVDDSQLPKDRFSAERLKGVDSTLKIQPAELGDSAVYLCASSLVWGLAGAAPYSTDTQYFGPGTRLTVL.

This sequence joins TRBV20-1 and TRBJ1-4, with D perhaps TRBD1 (5 bases). The CDR3 sequence is 15 residues long. Looked up from germline, CDR1 is DFQATT and CDR2 is SNEGSKA (reference sequence). V dropped 3 bases and J dropped 5 bases, with 16 bases sitting between them. The CDR3 nucleotides are TGCAGTGCTAGGGGACGGGGTTCATTCAATGAAAAACTGTTTTTT. This encodes CSARGRGSFNEKLFF.

The chain couples TRBV20-1 to TRBJ1-5, with 12 positions matching TRBD1. The V gene end was trimmed by 5 bases and the J gene end by 1 base; junction bases not matched to a gene: 12. There are 18 residues in the CDR3. The germline CDR1 and CDR2 sequences are DFQATT and SNEGSKA (reference sequence). In DNA, the CDR3 is TGCAGTGCTGTGTCCGGGACAGGGGGCCCGTTAAGCAATCAGCCCCAGCATTTT. Translation gives CSAVSGTGGPLSNQPQHF.

In its sample, this clonotype was seen many times. The V and J genes are TRBV7-9 and TRBJ2-5; D gene ambiguous. From germline, CDR1 is SEHNR and CDR2 FQNEAQ (reference sequence). V was pared by 3 bases and J by 4 bases, with 9 bases between. The CDR3 is 13 amino acids. The CDR3 DNA reads TGTGCCAGCAGCTTGGTCCTCGGAGAGACCCAGTACTTC. It is translated as CASSLVLGETQYF.

This rearrangement joins TRBV20-1 to TRBJ1-1; D uncertain. V was shortened by 6 bases and J by 0 bases, with 11 bases between the two germline ends. The CDR3 totals 13 residues. Looked up from germline, CDR1 is DFQATT and CDR2 is SNEGSKA (reference sequence). DNA of the CDR3: TGCAGTGCCCGACGGTCCATGAACACTGAAGCTTTCTTT. Amino acid sequence: CSARRSMNTEAFF.

The rearrangement uses TRBV11-1 and TRBJ2-3; no reliable D call. Deletions cut 1 base from V and 2 bases from J, with 16 bases between. From germline, CDR1 is SGHAT and CDR2 FQDESV (reference sequence). There are 17 residues in the CDR3. The CDR3 region is CASSLEPLTRPTDTQYF. For the CDR3, the DNA is TGTGCCAGCAGCTTAGAACCCCTGACGAGGCCCACAGATACGCAGTATTTT.

This rearrangement joins TRBV15 to TRBJ2-1; unclear D gene. The CDR3 is made up of 14 amino acids. Trimming removed 0 bases from V and 8 bases from J, with 11 bases in between. Germline CDR1 and CDR2: LNHNV and YYDKDF (reference sequence). CDR3 bases: TGTGCCACCAGCAGAGATCTTGGTCCTCATGAGCAGTTCTTC. Amino acids: CATSRDLGPHEQFF.

The rearrangement joins TRBV7-9 to TRBJ1-1; perhaps TRBD1 as D (5 bases). CDR3 size: 16 residues. Trimming left V 3 bases short and J 1 base short, with 15 bases between. The germline gives CDR1 SEHNR, CDR2 FQNEAQ (reference sequence). The CDR3 reads CASSLWGGGGNTEAFF. CDR3 DNA sequence: TGTGCCAGCAGCTTGTGGGGCGGGGGGGGGAACACTGAAGCTTTCTTT.

The gene calls are TRBV6-1 and TRBJ1-5, with TRBD1 as a possible D gene (5 bases). V lost 6 bases to trimming and J lost 5 bases, with 14 bases between them. CDR3 size: 14 residues. The germline gives CDR1 MNHNS, CDR2 SASEGT. CDR3 in amino acids: CASRQRQTYQPQHF. The CDR3, as DNA: TGTGCCAGCAGACAGAGACAGACTTATCAGCCCCAGCATTTT.

DNA for the CDR3: TGCAGTGCTAGAGACGCAGCGGGTTTAAGGAATGAGCAGTTCTTC. It specifies CSARDAAGLRNEQFF. This chain uses TRBV20-1 with TRBJ2-1; the D gene is possibly TRBD2 (6 bases). Trimming removed 0 bases at V and 7 bases at J, with 16 bases between. Germline V gene data show CDR1 as DFQATT and CDR2 as SNEGSKA (reference sequence). This CDR3 is built from 15 residues.

Written as DNA, the CDR3 is TGCGCCAGCAGCCAAGAGAGGGAAAACGAGCAGTACTTC. It codes for CASSQERENEQYF. The chain is built from TRBV4-1 and TRBJ2-7; D possibly corresponds to TRBD2 (5 bases). Germline assignment: CDR1 MGHRA and CDR2 YSYEKL. V was pared by 0 bases and J by 5 bases, with 8 bases between. The CDR3 spans 13 residues.

The chain uses TRBV3-1 and TRBJ2-1; no clear D. Trimming took off 3 bases at V and 10 bases at J, with 13 bases between the two ends. The CDR3 loop spans 13 amino acids. Germline CDR1 and CDR2: LGHDT and YNNKEL (reference sequence). The CDR3 spells CASSQARLGEQFF. CDR3 sequence (DNA): TGTGCCAGCAGCCAGGCCCGCTTAGGGGAGCAGTTCTTC.

The V gene is TRBV12-3 or TRBV12-4, the J gene TRBJ1-6; no reliable D call. V lost 7 bases and J lost 7, with 17 bases in between. The CDR3 has 15 residues. The CDR3 DNA sequence: TGTGCCAGCACGCTAGGTTCTCAAGCAAATTCACCCCTCCACTTT. Translated, it gives CASTLGSQANSPLHF.

The rearrangement links TRBV29-1 to TRBJ2-5; tentatively, D is TRBD2 (6 bases). This CDR3 region has 13 residues. From germline, CDR1 is SQVTM and CDR2 ANQGSEA. V was clipped by 4 bases and J by 3 bases, with 12 bases between them. The CDR3 nucleotides are TGCAGCGTTGGGGGTTGGGAGGAAGAGACCCAGTACTTC. Translated, it gives CSVGGWEEETQYF.

On this clonotype: The junction differs from germline at one of its ends, possibly a read error. This chain connects TRBV20-1 to TRBJ2-7; 9 bases line up with TRBD1. The germline CDR1 and CDR2 sequences are DFQATT and SNEGSKA (reference sequence). The CDR3 consists of 16 residues. The CDR3 DNA is TGCTGTGCGCAATTAATTCCGGGACAGGGAAGCTACGAGCAGTACTTC. Translated: CCAQLIPGQGSYEQYF.

This clonotype was seen many times. The chain recombines TRBV5-1 with TRBJ2-1; TRBD2 aligns across 13 bases. The CDR3 runs to 15 residues. After removal of 4 bases from V and 5 bases from J, the junction contained 3 bases not matched to a gene. Germline lookup yields CDR1 SGHRS and CDR2 YFSETQ. The CDR3 region is CASSLGTSGNNEQFF. The DNA of the CDR3 is TGCGCCAGCAGCCTCGGGACTAGCGGGAACAATGAGCAGTTCTTC.